Following are 18 T cell receptor beta chains from one sample sequenced in a study of T cells in women clearing cervical HPV infection. Measured with immunoSEQ multiplex PCR; TCRdb has only the in-frame clones, and not every one. This sample's table reports fewer than 40,000 clones. The sample comprised blood buffy coat. The receptors here all came from a woman between 18 and 69 years old with a cervical HPV16 infection that either progressed to CIN3+ or cleared (not recorded which).

With respect to this clone: The CDR3 goes on 3 residues after the read ends, and that part is filled in from the germline J gene. The chain combines TRBV7-6 with TRBJ2-7; D unclear. The CDR3 has 13 amino acids. The V gene's germline CDR1 is SGHVS and CDR2 FNYEAQ. The V end lost 4 bases, the J end lost 5 bases, and 12 bases lay between the germline ends. The sequenced part of the CDR3 DNA is TGTGCCAGCAGCTCCTACTCTAACGACGAG. Amino acids: CASSSYSNDE. From start to end, the CDR3 is CASSSYSNDEQYF.

Points on this clone: The read comes to an end 3 residues before the CDR3 does, leaving the germline J gene to fill in the end. This chain links TRBV19 with TRBJ2-2; D call uncertain. Germline CDR1 reads LNHDA; CDR2 reads SQIVND (reference sequence). CDR3 length equals 17 residues. With 3 bases removed from V and 6 bases from J, the gap between germline ends came to 20 bases. CDR3 protein: CASSISMGSRYSGELFF. The sequenced part of the CDR3 DNA is TGTGCCAGTAGTATTTCGATGGGTAGCCGTTATTCCGGGGAG.

A note on this clone: The DNA ends 3 residues before the CDR3 does, and the rest of the CDR3 is filled in from the germline J gene. The chain combines TRBV19 with TRBJ2-4; D is perhaps TRBD1 (5 bases). Per germline, CDR1 LNHDA and CDR2 SQIVND (reference sequence). The CDR3 sequence is 14 residues long. The V and J ends lost 5 bases and 6 bases respectively, with 14 bases between them. The sequenced CDR3 bases are TGTGCCAGTAGTGTTCAGGGTCTAGGAAACATT. Translating gives CASSVQGLGNI. The complete CDR3 sequence is CASSVQGLGNIQYF.

Of note for this clone: The observed sequence ends 3 residues before the CDR3 terminus, with the missing tail filled in from the germline J gene. This chain links TRBV2 with TRBJ2-7, with D perhaps assigned TRBD1 or TRBD2 (6 bases each). CDR3 length: 15 amino acids. The V gene's germline CDR1 is SNHLY and CDR2 FYNNEI. Trimming took off 6 bases at V and 5 bases at J, with 20 bases between the two ends. The sequenced CDR3 bases are TGTGCCAGCAGCGACCCGGGCTACAGGGAGGACGAG. Its protein product is CASSDPGYREDE. Given in full, the CDR3 is CASSDPGYREDEQYF.

A remark on this clone: Sequencing ends 3 residues short of the CDR3 end; the germline J gene provides the rest. J is TRBJ2-5 and V is TRBV29-1; D unresolved. V dropped 7 bases and J dropped 2 bases, with 8 bases sitting between them. This CDR3 is 11 amino acids long. The germline gives CDR1 SQVTM, CDR2 ANQGSEA. The CDR3 reads CSGFLQETQYF. The DNA read from the CDR3 is TGCAGCGGTTTTCTACAAGAGACC. The full variable domain, its missing parts supplied by reference TRBV29-1 and TRBJ2-5, is SAVISQKPSRDICQRGTSLTIQCQVDSQVTMMFWYRQQPGQSLTLIATANQGSEATYESGFVIDKFPISRPNLTFSTLTVSNMSPEDSSIYLCSGFLQETQYFGPGTRLLVL.

Concerning this clone itself: The read falls 3 residues short of the CDR3 end, and the missing part is taken from the germline J gene. The chain uses TRBV6-1 and TRBJ2-5; unclear D gene. This CDR3 has 13 amino acids. Trimming removed 3 bases from V and 1 base from J, with 6 bases in between. Per germline, CDR1 MNHNS and CDR2 SASEGT. CDR3 DNA, as far as it was read: TGTGCCAGCAGTGAGATCGGCCAAGAGACC. Translating gives CASSEIGQET. The entire CDR3 protein reads CASSEIGQETQYF.

As to this clone: Sequencing ends 3 residues short of the CDR3 end; the germline J gene provides the rest. The rearrangement joins TRBV7-9 to TRBJ2-7, with TRBD2 identical over 8 bases. Looked up from germline, CDR1 is SEHNR and CDR2 is FQNEAQ (reference sequence). CDR3 length: 14 amino acids. Unmatched junction bases numbered 5, after V lost 7 bases and J lost 0 bases. Here the CDR3 reads CASMTSASSYEQYF. The sequenced CDR3 bases are TGTGCCAGCATGACTAGCGCTAGCTCCTACGAG.

On this clone itself: The read stops 3 residues short of the end of the CDR3; the missing end is completed from the germline J gene. The genes are TRBV7-2 and TRBJ1-1; unclear D gene. Germline V gene data show CDR1 as SGHTA and CDR2 as FQGNSA. The CDR3 covers 12 residues. The CDR3 sequence is CASSVESPKAFF. The CDR3 DNA, read in part, is TGTGCCAGCAGTGTAGAGTCCCCGAAA.

On this clone: The read terminates 3 residues before the CDR3 end, so the remaining end is supplied by the germline J gene. V gene TRBV20-1 combines with J gene TRBJ2-3; 7 bases fit TRBD2. The junction had 10 bases not matched to a gene; V was cut back by 4 bases and J by 0 bases. The germline gives CDR1 DFQATT, CDR2 SNEGSKA (reference sequence). CDR3 length: 16 amino acids. The CDR3 DNA, read in part, is TGCAGTGCTACCCCGGGGGGTACCACTAGCACAGATACG. Amino acids: CSATPGGTTSTDT. The whole CDR3 sequence is CSATPGGTTSTDTQYF.

Remarks on this clone: Read sequence stops 3 residues before the CDR3 end, and the germline J gene provides the missing end. V gene TRBV9 combines with J gene TRBJ2-7, with 7 bases aligning to TRBD1. Losses at the gene ends were 3 bases for V and 4 bases for J; bases not matched to a gene: 10. Germline CDR1 is SGDLS and CDR2 is YYNGEE. The CDR3 totals 15 residues. CDR3 amino acids: CASSEQGSTQYEQYF. The CDR3 bases that were read are TGTGCCAGCAGCGAACAGGGGTCAACCCAATACGAG. Full variable domain (outside the CDR3, taken from reference TRBV9 and TRBJ2-7): DSGVTQTPKHLITATGQRVTLRCSPRSGDLSVYWYQQSLDQGLQFLIQYYNGEERAKGNILERFSAQQFPDLHSELNLSSLELGDSALYFCASSEQGSTQYEQYFGPGTRLTVT.

With regard to this clone: Coverage ceases 3 residues before the CDR3 finishes, and the germline J gene fills in the end. V and J are TRBV2 and TRBJ2-2, with D maybe TRBD2 (5 bases). CDR1 and CDR2 (germline): SNHLY, FYNNEI. The CDR3 is 15 amino acids. The CDR3 reads CASSEPGGLNEKLFF. CDR3 DNA, as far as it was read: TGTGCCAGCAGTGAACCGGGCGGACTTAATGAAAAG.

About this clone: The read halts 3 residues ahead of the CDR3 end, with the missing end drawn from the germline J gene. The V call is TRBV7-9, the J call TRBJ2-5, with a weak D call TRBD2 (6 bases). V gave up 5 bases and J gave up 4 bases, with 17 bases separating them. The CDR3 has 15 amino acids. Germline V gives CDR1 SEHNR, CDR2 FQNEAQ (reference sequence). This CDR3 is CASSGGASESETQYF. The part of the CDR3 DNA that was read is TGTGCCAGCAGCGGAGGGGCTAGTGAGTCAGAGACC.

Turning to this clone: The read terminates 3 residues before the CDR3 end, so the remaining end is supplied by the germline J gene. The chain has TRBV7-3 and TRBJ1-5, with 7 bases aligning to TRBD1. The length of the CDR3 is 15 residues. V trimming: 4 bases; J trimming: 4 bases; junction bases outside the gene matches: 7. Germline V CDR1 and CDR2: SGHTA, FQGTGA. Incomplete CDR3 DNA: TGTGCCAGCAGCTCCCGGGACAGAAAGAATCAGCCC. Its protein is CASSSRDRKNQP. The whole CDR3 sequence is CASSSRDRKNQPQHF.

With respect to this clone: The read gets to within 3 residues of the CDR3 end, and the germline J gene fills in the rest. The chain combines TRBV6-1 with TRBJ2-4, with D tentatively TRBD2 (5 bases). This CDR3 is 15 amino acids long. V lost 1 base to trimming and J lost 0 bases, with 7 bases between them. Germline-derived CDR1 and CDR2 are MNHNS and SASEGT. The CDR3 sequence: CASSEGGLAKNIQYF. The CDR3 bases that were read are TGTGCCAGCAGTGAAGGAGGGTTAGCCAAAAACATT.

In regard to this clone: The read halts 3 residues ahead of the CDR3 end, with the missing end drawn from the germline J gene. This chain links TRBV19 with TRBJ2-3, with D maybe TRBD1 (5 bases). CDR1 and CDR2 from the germline V gene are LNHDA and SQIVND (reference sequence). There are 14 residues in the CDR3. CDR3 bases read: TGTGCCAGTAGTATAGCGCAGGGTAAAGAGACG. This sequence encodes CASSIAQGKET. The complete CDR3 protein is CASSIAQGKETQYF.

The CDR3 loop is CSARKGMVSPLHF. CDR3 DNA (partial): TGCAGTGCTAGAAAGGGGATGGTTTCACCC. The chain combines TRBV20-1 with TRBJ1-6; tentatively, D is TRBD1 (5 bases). The read ends 3 residues early relative to the CDR3; the germline J gene fills the gap. Germline lookup yields CDR1 DFQATT and CDR2 SNEGSKA (reference sequence). V lost 2 bases and J 9 bases, leaving 11 bases between the germline ends. This CDR3 spans 13 amino acids.

About this clone: The observed sequence ends 3 residues before the CDR3 terminus, with the missing tail filled in from the germline J gene. The chain joins TRBV20-1 to TRBJ1-2; 9 nucleotides align to TRBD1. The V gene's germline CDR1 is DFQATT and CDR2 SNEGSKA (reference sequence). After removal of 5 bases from V and 7 bases from J, the junction contained 14 bases not matched to a gene. The CDR3 is made up of 15 amino acids. This CDR3 is CSAPWNTGGGSGYTF. The sequenced part of the CDR3 DNA is TGCAGTGCTCCCTGGAATACAGGGGGCGGGTCTGGC.

Notes on this clone: The read is 3 residues too short to cover the CDR3 end, so that end is filled in from the germline J gene. The chain recombines TRBV20-1 with TRBJ2-1; D not resolved. Germline CDR1 is DFQATT and CDR2 is SNEGSKA (reference sequence). V was cut by 1 base and J by 8 bases, with 9 bases left in between. This CDR3 contains 12 residues. The CDR3 reads CSARVSSDEQFF. The part of the CDR3 DNA that was read is TGCAGTGCTAGAGTATCCTCGGATGAG.